This TCR beta chain was recorded in a study of control samples from healthy donors and cancer patients. The repertoire was sequenced with immunoSEQ multiplex PCR; TCRdb's copy has only in-frame clones and lacks some. The sample yields around 170,000 clones, just over 90% seen once. CDR1 MDHEN and CDR2 SYDVKM come from the germline V gene. The J segment lost 5 bases and the V segment lost 1 base, leaving 8 bases of the junction unmatched. There are 16 residues in the CDR3. What was sequenced was blood. The chain combines TRBV28 with TRBJ2-3; 8 nucleotides align to TRBD2. The clonotype originates from a man aged 25 to 40 in good health. The CDR3 loop reads CASSLLAGREEDTQYF. The CDR3 DNA follows: TGTGCCAGCAGTTTATTAGCGGGGAGAGAAGAAGATACGCAGTATTTT.